Following are 30 T cell receptor beta chains from one sample sequenced in a study of blood T cell repertoires in COVID-19. TCRdb's table, derived via immunoSEQ multiplex PCR, lists solely in-frame clones and lacks some. The sample holds under 300,000 clones, around 85% seen once. The sequenced sample consisted of peripheral blood. Receptor source: a man aged 60 to 75 with acute or convalescent COVID-19.

V is TRBV12-5 and J is TRBJ2-5; 10 nucleotides match TRBD1. Germline CDR1 is LGHNT and CDR2 is FRNRAP. The junction had 9 bases not matched to a gene; V was cut back by 0 bases and J by 5 bases. This CDR3 is 17 amino acids long. Written as DNA, the CDR3 is TGTGCTAGTGGTTTGGTACTCGGACAGGGGGTGGGTGAGACCCAGTACTTC. This sequence encodes CASGLVLGQGVGETQYF.

The CDR3, as DNA: TGTGCCAGTAGTTCGGACAGGGGGCGCGGGGATGAGCAGTTCTTC. Its protein is CASSSDRGRGDEQFF. This chain joins TRBV19 and TRBJ2-1, with 11 nucleotides matching TRBD1. The ends lost 5 bases at V and 8 bases at J; junction bases unmatched: 8. This CDR3 is 15 amino acids long. Germline assignment: CDR1 LNHDA and CDR2 SQIVND (reference sequence).

This clone occurred a few times. The chain employs TRBV9 and TRBJ1-1; D possibly corresponds to TRBD1 (6 bases). The V end was cut by 0 bases, the J end by 0 bases, with 18 bases between. CDR3 length equals 18 residues. Germline CDR1 is SGDLS and CDR2 is YYNGEE. The CDR3 protein is CASSVATGGGAMNTEAFF. As DNA, the CDR3 is TGTGCCAGCAGCGTAGCTACAGGCGGGGGGGCTATGAACACTGAAGCTTTCTTT.

This clone was seen just once. The V and J genes are TRBV29-1 and TRBJ1-1; D remains ambiguous. CDR1 and CDR2 from the germline V gene are SQVTM and ANQGSEA. Trimming took 6 bases from V and 2 from J, leaving 19 bases between them. The CDR3 is 15 amino acids. In DNA form, the CDR3 reads TGCAGCGTCGTAACCACAGTGCCGGGAAACACTGAAGCTTTCTTT. Translated: CSVVTTVPGNTEAFF.

This sequence joins TRBV5-1 and TRBJ1-4; 9 bases fit TRBD1. CDR3 length: 14 residues. V lost 3 bases, J lost 7 bases, and 4 bases stayed unmatched. In germline, CDR1 is SGHRS, CDR2 YFSETQ. This CDR3 reads CASSWDRATEKLFF. CDR3 coding DNA: TGCGCCAGCAGCTGGGACAGGGCGACTGAAAAACTGTTTTTT.

V gene TRBV30 combines with J gene TRBJ2-7; 8 bases match TRBD2. The germline gives CDR1 GTSNPN, CDR2 SVGIG (reference sequence). V lost 2 bases, J lost 3 bases, and 21 bases stayed unmatched. The CDR3 totals 19 residues. The CDR3 loop is CAWSYYRTSRPGPIYEQYF. The DNA of the CDR3 is TGTGCCTGGAGTTACTATAGGACTAGCCGGCCTGGGCCGATCTACGAGCAGTACTTC.

The J gene is TRBJ1-2, the V gene TRBV9, with D maybe TRBD1 (6 bases). The CDR3 consists of 13 residues. The V end lost 3 bases, the J end lost 7 bases, and 13 bases lay between the germline ends. CDR1 is SGDLS, CDR2 YYNGEE, per germline. CDR3 sequence: CASSEPPGVGYTF. The CDR3 nucleotides read TGTGCCAGCAGCGAGCCCCCAGGGGTTGGCTACACCTTC.

The chain couples TRBV28 to TRBJ2-5; 9 bases match TRBD1. CDR1 MDHEN and CDR2 SYDVKM come from the germline V gene. The CDR3 has 17 residues. The ends lost 2 bases at V and 6 bases at J; junction bases unmatched: 13. This CDR3 is CASSLPGTGLVGKTQYF. The CDR3 nucleotides are TGTGCCAGCAGTTTACCCGGGACAGGGTTGGTGGGGAAGACCCAGTACTTC.

The chain has TRBV7-8 and TRBJ1-2; TRBD1 is a possible D gene (5 bases). Looked up from germline, CDR1 is SGHVS and CDR2 is FQNEAQ. The CDR3 is made up of 15 amino acids. V was pared by 2 bases and J by 2 bases, with 12 bases between. The CDR3 DNA follows: TGTGCCAGCAGCTTACGGGCGACAGCGAACTATGGCTACACCTTC. It codes for CASSLRATANYGYTF.

The chain links TRBV9 to TRBJ2-7; 7 bases are a match to TRBD1. Germline V gives CDR1 SGDLS, CDR2 YYNGEE. CDR3 length: 16 residues. Germline trimming cut 0 bases from V and 7 bases from J; bases unmatched to any gene: 13. The CDR3 DNA follows: TGTGCCAGCAGCGTAGGTGGGGACAGTCCTACGGGGGAGCAGTACTTC. Amino acid sequence: CASSVGGDSPTGEQYF.

This chain links TRBV6-5 with TRBJ1-1, with 7 positions matching TRBD1. Trimming took 6 bases from V and 10 from J; bases not matched to a gene: 17. Germline V CDR1 and CDR2: MNHEY, SVGAGI. The CDR3 extends over 15 amino acids. CDR3 DNA: TGTGCCAGCAGCCCAAGATATAGGGGGCCCTTGGGAGCTTTCTTT. The encoded protein is CASSPRYRGPLGAFF.

The chain carries TRBV5-1 and TRBJ2-1, with a tentative D call TRBD1 (6 bases). V lost 0 bases, J lost 3 bases, and 13 bases lay in between. The CDR3 has 16 amino acids. CDR1 is SGHRS and CDR2 is YFSETQ in the germline V gene. The CDR3 nucleotides read TGCGCCAGCAGCTTGGCCTTCGACAGGATCTACAATGAGCAGTTCTTC. As protein: CASSLAFDRIYNEQFF.

This sequence joins TRBV11-3 and TRBJ2-1, with D perhaps TRBD1 (5 bases). Per the germline V gene, CDR1 is SGHNT and CDR2 is YENEEA. Trimming shortened V by 4 bases and J by 2 bases, and 15 bases separated the two germline ends. The CDR3 is made up of 16 amino acids. The CDR3 nucleotides read TGTGCCAGCAGCTATAGGATGGACACTCCCTACAATGAGCAGTTCTTC. Translation gives CASSYRMDTPYNEQFF. Together with reference TRBV11-3 and TRBJ2-1, the CDR3 gives the full variable domain: EAGVVQSPRYKIIEKKQPVAFWCNPISGHNTLYWYLQNLGQGPELLIRYENEEAVDDSQLPKDRFSAERLKGVDSTLKIQPAELGDSAVYLCASSYRMDTPYNEQFFGPGTRLTVL.

V usage is TRBV28 and J usage is TRBJ2-7, with 9 nucleotides matching TRBD1. The CDR3 totals 16 residues. V was pared by 6 bases and J by 3 bases, with 12 bases of the junction left unmatched. Germline assignment: CDR1 MDHEN and CDR2 SYDVKM. The CDR3 sequence: CASSPSRGQGLYEQYF. The CDR3 region has the DNA TGTGCCAGCAGCCCGTCCCGGGGACAGGGTCTCTACGAGCAGTACTTC.

The CDR3, as DNA: TGTGCCAGCAGTTACCGGGACAGGGGGCAAGGCACTGAAGCTTTCTTT. This sequence encodes CASSYRDRGQGTEAFF. The chain couples TRBV11-3 to TRBJ1-1, with 12 nucleotides matching TRBD1. Germline CDR1 SGHNT, CDR2 YENEEA. V lost 6 bases, J lost 4 bases, and 9 bases stayed unmatched. The CDR3 loop spans 16 amino acids. The complete variable domain, with remaining parts taken from reference TRBV11-3 and TRBJ1-1, reads EAGVVQSPRYKIIEKKQPVAFWCNPISGHNTLYWYLQNLGQGPELLIRYENEEAVDDSQLPKDRFSAERLKGVDSTLKIQPAELGDSAVYLCASSYRDRGQGTEAFFGQGTRLTVV.

The chain links TRBV18 to TRBJ2-1; 11 nucleotides align to TRBD1. Losses at the gene ends were 4 bases for V and 8 bases for J; bases not matched to a gene: 4. This CDR3 region has 14 residues. Germline V gene lookup returns CDR1 KGHSH and CDR2 LQKENI. The CDR3 loop is CASSRRGQGDEQFF. The CDR3 DNA sequence: TGTGCCAGCTCACGAAGGGGACAGGGGGATGAGCAGTTCTTC. The full variable domain, with the rest looked up from reference TRBV18 and TRBJ2-1, is NAGVMQNPRHLVRRRGQEARLRCSPMKGHSHVYWYRQLPEEGLKFMVYLQKENIIDESGMPKERFSAEFPKEGPSILRIQQVVRGDSAAYFCASSRRGQGDEQFFGPGTRLTVL.

The chain recombines TRBV2 with TRBJ1-5; a possible D gene is TRBD1 (5 bases). CDR1 is SNHLY and CDR2 is FYNNEI in the germline V gene. This CDR3 is 17 amino acids long. Trimming removed 3 bases at V and 0 bases at J, with 15 bases between. CDR3 coding DNA: TGTGCCAGCAGTGACCCTGGGCAGGGTGATAGCAATCAGCCCCAGCATTTT. Translation: CASSDPGQGDSNQPQHF. Combining the CDR3 with reference TRBV2 and TRBJ1-5 gives the whole variable domain EPEVTQTPSHQVTQMGQEVILRCVPISNHLYFYWYRQILGQKVEFLVSFYNNEISEKSEIFDDQFSVERPDGSNFTLKIRSTKLEDSAMYFCASSDPGQGDSNQPQHFGDGTRLSIL.

The chain uses TRBV9 and TRBJ2-7, with D unclear. Germline V gene sequence: CDR1 SGDLS, CDR2 YYNGEE. CDR3 length: 14 amino acids. V dropped 2 bases and J dropped 1 base, with 10 bases sitting between them. The CDR3 DNA sequence: TGTGCCAGCAGCGTTAGTCCCCTTTCCTACGAGCAGTACTTC. This sequence encodes CASSVSPLSYEQYF.

The chain joins TRBV6-2 or TRBV6-3 to TRBJ1-5; D is undetermined. Germline lookup yields CDR1 MNHEY and CDR2 SVGEGT. Trimming took 6 bases from V and 7 from J, leaving 25 bases between them. The CDR3 has 17 residues. The CDR3 loop reads CASSHIGRGREGQPQHF. The CDR3 DNA reads as TGTGCCAGCAGCCACATAGGCCGTGGGAGGGAAGGACAGCCCCAGCATTTT.

The rearrangement uses TRBV15 and TRBJ2-2; D may be TRBD1 (5 bases). The CDR3 has 16 amino acids. Germline CDR1 reads LNHNV; CDR2 reads YYDKDF (reference sequence). V was pared by 1 base and J by 0 bases, with 9 bases between. CDR3 sequence reads: CATSRVGRANTGELFF. The CDR3 DNA is TGTGCCACCAGCAGAGTAGGCAGGGCGAACACCGGGGAGCTGTTTTTT. The full variable domain, in which reference TRBV15 and TRBJ2-2 provide the parts outside the CDR3, is DAMVIQNPRYQVTQFGKPVTLSCSQTLNHNVMYWYQQKSSQAPKLLFHYYDKDFNNEADTPDNFQSRRPNTSFCFLDIRSPGLGDTAMYLCATSRVGRANTGELFFGEGSRLTVL.

The chain joins TRBV28 to TRBJ2-3; 10 bases agree with TRBD1. The CDR3 is 16 amino acids. Germline CDR1 is MDHEN and CDR2 is SYDVKM. The trim removed 1 base at V and 1 base at J, leaving 2 bases unmatched. The DNA of the CDR3 is TGTGCCAGCAGTTTATCCGACAGGGGGCGCACAGATACGCAGTATTTT. Protein product: CASSLSDRGRTDTQYF. Variable domain in full (rest from reference TRBV28 and TRBJ2-3): DVKVTQSSRYLVKRTGEKVFLECVQDMDHENMFWYRQDPGLGLRLIYFSYDVKMKEKGDIPEGYSVSREKKERFSLILESASTNQTSMYLCASSLSDRGRTDTQYFGPGTRLTVL.

The V and J genes are TRBV4-3 and TRBJ1-5, with 7 bases aligning to TRBD1. The CDR3 spans 16 residues. With 1 base clipped from V and 4 bases from J, the junction kept 7 bases outside the gene matches. Germline V lookup: CDR1 LGHNA, CDR2 YSLEER. The CDR3 nucleotides are TGCGCCAGCAGCCAAGTCATCTGGGACAGTAATCAGCCCCAGCATTTT. Translation: CASSQVIWDSNQPQHF.

This chain joins TRBV5-1 and TRBJ2-3, with 8 bases lining up with TRBD1. The CDR3 runs to 15 residues. Germline-derived CDR1 and CDR2 are SGHRS and YFSETQ. V lost 5 bases and J lost 0; bases outside the gene matches: 5. The CDR3: CASRSTGVSTDTQYF. The CDR3 nucleotides read TGCGCCAGCAGATCGACAGGGGTGAGCACAGATACGCAGTATTTT.

In DNA form, the CDR3 reads TGTGCCAGCAGCTTAAACAGGGGGGACACTGAAGCTTTCTTT. This codes for CASSLNRGDTEAFF. The chain recombines TRBV7-3 with TRBJ1-1; 8 bases align to TRBD1. V lost 1 base to trimming and J lost 3 bases; unmatched junction nucleotides: 1. There are 14 residues in the CDR3. The germline gives CDR1 SGHTA, CDR2 FQGTGA.

Only a few counts were recorded for this clone. The chain couples TRBV30 to TRBJ1-2; the match to TRBD1 covers 8 bases. Trimming cost V 3 bases and J 8 bases; bases outside gene matches: 5. The CDR3 runs to 12 residues. The germline V gene encodes CDR1 GTSNPN and CDR2 SVGIG (reference sequence). CDR3 protein: CAWRSQGEGYTF. CDR3 coding DNA: TGTGCCTGGAGATCACAGGGGGAGGGCTACACCTTC.

This sequence joins TRBV11-3 and TRBJ2-7; 9 bases fit TRBD1. The CDR3 contains 15 residues. The V gene end was trimmed by 5 bases and the J gene end by 5 bases; junction bases not matched to a gene: 10. The germline gives CDR1 SGHNT, CDR2 YENEEA. CDR3 sequence reads: CASSQRPQGANEQYF. The CDR3 region has the DNA TGTGCCAGCAGCCAACGACCACAGGGGGCAAACGAGCAGTACTTC.

This clone turned up a few times. J is TRBJ1-1 and V is TRBV7-3; 8 nucleotides align to TRBD1. Germline trimming cut 4 bases from V and 7 bases from J; bases unmatched to any gene: 5. Per the germline V gene, CDR1 is SGHTA and CDR2 is FQGTGA. The CDR3 has 13 amino acids. CDR3 coding DNA: TGTGCCAGCAGCTCCGGGACAGGCAGTGAAGCTTTCTTT. It is translated as CASSSGTGSEAFF. Supplemented by reference TRBV7-3 and TRBJ1-1, the full variable domain reads GAGVSQTPSNKVTEKGKYVELRCDPISGHTALYWYRQSLGQGPEFLIYFQGTGAADDSGLPNDRFFAVRPEGSVSTLKIQRTERGDSAVYLCASSSGTGSEAFFGQGTRLTVV.

This chain connects TRBV27 to TRBJ2-3; 11 bases are shared with TRBD1. Germline CDR1 is MNHEY and CDR2 is SMNVEV (reference sequence). V gave up 2 bases and J gave up 3 bases; unmatched junction bases: 7. The CDR3 is 17 residues long. The CDR3, as DNA: TGTGCCAGCAGTTTAAGGGACAGGGGGAGATCGACAGATACGCAGTATTTT. It encodes CASSLRDRGRSTDTQYF.

This clone was seen only once. The gene calls are TRBV6-6 and TRBJ1-6; 9 bases line up with TRBD1. Trimming at V came to 0 bases and at J to 8 bases, leaving 5 bases not matched to a gene. The CDR3 loop spans 16 amino acids. Germline V gene data show CDR1 as MNHNY and CDR2 as SVGAGI (reference sequence). The CDR3 DNA follows: TGTGCCAGCAGTTACTCACCGGGACAGGGATATTCACCCCTCCACTTT. Its translation: CASSYSPGQGYSPLHF.

The chain carries TRBV5-1 and TRBJ1-1, with 9 bases matching TRBD1. Germline V gene data show CDR1 as SGHRS and CDR2 as YFSETQ. The CDR3 contains 18 residues. Trimming removed 3 bases from V and 0 bases from J; junction bases left unmatched: 12. The CDR3 loop reads CASSSTPRGTGMNTEAFF. CDR3 DNA sequence: TGCGCCAGCAGCTCGACCCCTCGTGGGACAGGGATGAACACTGAAGCTTTCTTT.